This T cell receptor beta chain stems from a study of long-term antiretroviral therapy in people with HIV. As concerns this clone: The antigen is not known.

Each HIV-infected participant was given treatment in the United States. Researchers ran immunoSEQ v3.0 at survey level. Assay used: immunoSEQ multiplex PCR; TCRdb lists only in-frame clones, some missing. The repertoire holds fewer than 35,000 clones, 85% seen once, with about 4.4% in the top ten. Trimming shortened V by 3 bases and J by 5 bases, and 11 bases separated the two germline ends. The CDR3 length is 13 residues. In germline, CDR1 is LNHDA, CDR2 SQIVND (reference sequence). Study-level points and caveats: ART adherence, viral resistance and therapy changes were undocumented. Repertoire composition at all time points was dominated by clones that had expanded before ART. After ART, diversity increased yet remained lower than transplant donor controls.

Sequenced material: unsorted PBMCs, taken roughly 3.5 years after starting antiretroviral therapy. This sequence was found in a man between 18 and 29 years old with HIV. The chain uses TRBV19 and TRBJ2-7; a possible D gene is TRBD1 (6 bases). CDR3 in amino acids: CASSITGSHEQYF. CDR3 coding DNA: TGTGCCAGTAGTATTACAGGGTCACACGAGCAGTACTTC.